Each of the 19 T cell receptor beta chains below was sequenced from the same sample in a study of cytomegalovirus exposure and HLA in healthy donors. TCRdb keeps only in-frame clones here, not all; method: immunoSEQ multiplex PCR. Here the sample spans more than 85,000 clones, approximately 88% being singletons. Sequencing input: PBMCs. These receptors were taken from a woman aged 25 to 39 in good health and CMV-seropositive.

This chain links TRBV11-2 with TRBJ2-7; D uncertain. The CDR3 is 11 amino acids. V dropped 1 base and J dropped 7 bases, with 5 bases sitting between them. Germline lookup yields CDR1 SGHAT and CDR2 FQNNGV. The CDR3 sequence is CASSLGREQYF. DNA for the CDR3: TGTGCCAGCAGCTTAGGCCGGGAGCAGTACTTC.

This chain joins TRBV6-5 and TRBJ1-2, with a tentative D call TRBD1 (5 bases). The CDR3 totals 15 residues. Germline-derived CDR1 and CDR2 are MNHEY and SVGAGI. The ends were cut back, 0 bases at V and 7 bases at J, with 15 bases in the middle. The CDR3 DNA sequence: TGTGCCAGCAGTTACTCGAACTCAGGGAGGGGTGGCTACACCTTC. Its translation is CASSYSNSGRGGYTF.

The rearrangement uses TRBV5-1 and TRBJ1-1, with D possibly matching TRBD1 (5 bases). V was pared by 0 bases and J by 5 bases, with 14 bases between. The CDR3 spans 15 residues. Germline CDR1 reads SGHRS; CDR2 reads YFSETQ. This CDR3 reads CASSLGGWGDTEAFF. The CDR3 bases are TGCGCCAGCAGCTTGGGTGGGTGGGGCGATACTGAAGCTTTCTTT.

The chain has TRBV6-5 and TRBJ1-2; perhaps TRBD1 as D (6 bases). In germline, CDR1 is MNHEY, CDR2 SVGAGI. V was clipped by 6 bases and J by 2 bases, with 13 bases between them. The CDR3 covers 14 residues. CDR3: CASSRAQGNYGYTF. The CDR3, as DNA: TGTGCCAGCAGCCGCGCCCAGGGGAACTATGGCTACACCTTC.

In DNA, the CDR3 is TGTGCCAGCAGCGAGACAGGGTCTGGGGCCAACGTCCTGACTTTC. Protein: CASSETGSGANVLTF. The chain recombines TRBV9 with TRBJ2-6, with TRBD1 matching over 7 bases. CDR3 length: 15 residues. Germline CDR1 SGDLS, CDR2 YYNGEE. Losses at the gene ends were 3 bases for V and 1 base for J; bases not matched to a gene: 1. The whole variable domain, filled in from reference TRBV9 and TRBJ2-6, reads DSGVTQTPKHLITATGQRVTLRCSPRSGDLSVYWYQQSLDQGLQFLIQYYNGEERAKGNILERFSAQQFPDLHSELNLSSLELGDSALYFCASSETGSGANVLTFGAGSRLTVL.

The sample holds one count of this clone. The chain combines TRBV2 with TRBJ2-7; TRBD2 aligns across 10 bases. The CDR3 extends over 15 amino acids. The trim removed 7 bases at V and 6 bases at J, leaving 12 bases unmatched. The germline V gene encodes CDR1 SNHLY and CDR2 FYNNEI. The CDR3 spells CASIQRSSGGVEQYF. In DNA form, the CDR3 reads TGTGCCAGCATTCAAAGGTCAAGCGGGGGGGTCGAGCAGTACTTC.

This clone has just one count. J is TRBJ2-5 and V is TRBV7-9; D is possibly TRBD2 (6 bases). Trimming removed 2 bases at V and 4 bases at J, with 11 bases between. CDR3 length equals 14 residues. CDR1 and CDR2 (germline): SEHNR, FQNEAQ (reference sequence). The CDR3 region has the DNA TGTGCCAGCAGCTTAACCGGGGGAAGAGAGACCCAGTACTTC. Protein: CASSLTGGRETQYF.

The rearrangement uses TRBV18 and TRBJ1-3; D is uncertain. The CDR3 length is 14 residues. The V end lost 3 bases, the J end lost 0 bases, and 6 bases lay between the germline ends. Germline V gene data show CDR1 as KGHSH and CDR2 as LQKENI. The CDR3 protein is CASSPIDSGNTIYF. CDR3 DNA: TGTGCCAGCTCACCGATAGACTCTGGAAACACCATATATTTT.

The chain has TRBV28 and TRBJ1-3, with D hard to call. The ends were cut back, 6 bases at V and 0 bases at J, with 18 bases in the middle. CDR3 size: 17 residues. Germline V gene data show CDR1 as MDHEN and CDR2 as SYDVKM. The CDR3 sequence: CASSDIREVTSGNTIYF. The DNA of the CDR3 is TGTGCCAGCAGCGATATCCGGGAGGTCACCTCTGGAAACACCATATATTTT.

This clone was observed once. The chain has TRBV5-1 and TRBJ2-3; D gene unclear. This CDR3 has 14 amino acids. Trimming removed 4 bases at V and 0 bases at J, with 9 bases between. The germline V gene has CDR1 SGHRS and CDR2 YFSETQ. The CDR3 reads CASSPYPSTDTQYF. CDR3 bases: TGCGCCAGCAGCCCCTATCCGAGCACAGATACGCAGTATTTT.

The chain links TRBV18 to TRBJ2-7; D may be TRBD1 (5 bases). The CDR3 sequence is 13 residues long. Germline V gives CDR1 KGHSH, CDR2 LQKENI. V lost 3 bases to trimming and J lost 3 bases, with 9 bases between them. Here the CDR3 reads CASSPGPSYEQYF. CDR3 nucleotide sequence: TGTGCCAGCTCACCGGGGCCCAGCTACGAGCAGTACTTC. The variable domain in full, completed from reference TRBV18 and TRBJ2-7, reads NAGVMQNPRHLVRRRGQEARLRCSPMKGHSHVYWYRQLPEEGLKFMVYLQKENIIDESGMPKERFSAEFPKEGPSILRIQQVVRGDSAAYFCASSPGPSYEQYFGPGTRLTVT.

The chain carries TRBV6-5 and TRBJ1-1, with D unresolved. The V gene's germline CDR1 is MNHEY and CDR2 SVGAGI. With 7 bases removed from V and 5 bases from J, the gap between germline ends came to 11 bases. This CDR3 contains 12 residues. The CDR3 sequence: CASIVVRTEAFF. The CDR3 DNA sequence: TGTGCCAGCATTGTGGTTCGGACTGAAGCTTTCTTT.

In this sample, this clone turned up once. This sequence joins TRBV28 and TRBJ1-2; D is perhaps TRBD1 (5 bases). Germline values: CDR1 MDHEN, CDR2 SYDVKM. The CDR3 consists of 13 residues. V was cut by 2 bases and J by 7 bases, with 11 bases left in between. For the CDR3, the DNA is TGTGCCAGCAGTTTACGGGGGAGGGGTGGCTACACCTTC. This gives the protein CASSLRGRGGYTF.

The chain combines TRBV18 with TRBJ1-2, with 9 nucleotides matching TRBD1. Germline CDR1 KGHSH, CDR2 LQKENI. The V gene end was trimmed by 6 bases and the J gene end by 7 bases; junction bases not matched to a gene: 3. The CDR3 consists of 12 residues. As DNA, the CDR3 is TGTGCCAGCTCGCAGGGACAGGGTGGCTACACCTTC. This encodes CASSQGQGGYTF.

The chain recombines TRBV28 with TRBJ2-5, with D tentatively TRBD2 (6 bases). Germline V lookup: CDR1 MDHEN, CDR2 SYDVKM. V was shortened by 5 bases and J by 4 bases, with 8 bases between the two germline ends. The CDR3 loop spans 12 amino acids. CDR3 loop: CASSGTPETQYF. In DNA form, the CDR3 reads TGTGCCAGCAGTGGGACTCCAGAGACCCAGTACTTC.

The chain carries TRBV5-6 and TRBJ2-7, with TRBD2 identical over 11 bases. In germline, CDR1 is SGHDT, CDR2 YYEEEE. The CDR3 consists of 15 residues. Unmatched junction bases numbered 4, after V lost 4 bases and J lost 1 base. The CDR3 DNA reads TGTGCCAGCAGCCCTAGCGGGAGGCTATCCTACGAGCAGTACTTC. Translated: CASSPSGRLSYEQYF. Filled out from reference TRBV5-6 and TRBJ2-7, the complete variable domain reads DAGVTQSPTHLIKTRGQQVTLRCSPKSGHDTVSWYQQALGQGPQFIFQYYEEEERQRGNFPDRFSGHQFPNYSSELNVNALLLGDSALYLCASSPSGRLSYEQYFGPGTRLTVT.

The genes are TRBV5-4 and TRBJ2-5; 8 bases match TRBD1. This CDR3 region has 15 residues. V lost 4 bases and J lost 5; bases outside the gene matches: 10. Germline V gene data show CDR1 as SGHNT and CDR2 as YYREEE (reference sequence). The CDR3 loop reads CASSPDPGGLETQYF. The CDR3 region has the DNA TGTGCCAGCAGCCCGGACCCAGGGGGCCTCGAGACCCAGTACTTC.

This clone has just a few counts. The gene calls are TRBV27 and TRBJ2-7, with TRBD2 matching over 11 bases. The CDR3 is 14 residues long. CDR1 and CDR2 (germline): MNHEY, SMNVEV (reference sequence). V lost 3 bases, J lost 8 bases, and 6 bases stayed unmatched. This chain's CDR3 is CASSLSGTSGKQYF. The CDR3 DNA reads TGTGCCAGCAGTTTGTCCGGGACTAGCGGTAAGCAGTACTTC.

The rearrangement links TRBV15 to TRBJ2-1, with 12 bases aligning to TRBD2. The germline V gene encodes CDR1 LNHNV and CDR2 YYDKDF (reference sequence). J gave up 3 bases and V 3 bases, and 3 bases lay outside the gene matches. This CDR3 is built from 16 residues. Here the CDR3 DNA reads TGTGCCACCAGCAGTTGGACTAGCGGGGACTACAATGAGCAGTTCTTC. Its protein product is CATSSWTSGDYNEQFF.